This T cell receptor (beta chain) was captured by sequencing in a study of CD8+CD57+ T cells in acquired aplastic anemia. Study details: The average for DNA from sorted CD4+ and CD8+ cells was 3 to 3.5 ug.

Investigators profiled TCR beta VDJ and CDR3 from genomic DNA template. TCRdb analysed the reads with MiXCR anew, one entry per CDR3 protein. This table has roughly 250,000 distinct CDR3 sequences, 70% to 85% appearing once. The study, taken as a whole, reports: No significant difference in CD8+ Simpson's diversity was found between patients and controls.

V was shortened by 6 bases and J by 3 bases, with 12 bases between the two germline ends. Germline V gene data show CDR1 as SGHRS and CDR2 as YFSETQ. The CDR3 length is 13 residues. A word on this clonotype: Antigen unknown.

All patients picked for sequencing had shown, by flow cytometry, an expansion of CD8+CD57+ cells. The enrolled patients all had severe acquired aplastic anemia. By the time of blood sampling, patients had still received no therapy. The sequenced material came from sorted CD4+, CD8+, or CD8+CD57+ T cells (not recorded which) from PBMCs. V usage is TRBV5-1 and J usage is TRBJ1-1; tentative D call: TRBD1 (5 bases). The receptor was derived from a human donor with aplastic anemia. This CDR3 reads CASKIGRDTEAFF. CDR3 DNA sequence: TGCGCCAGCAAGATCGGCAGGGACACTGAAGCTTTCTTT.